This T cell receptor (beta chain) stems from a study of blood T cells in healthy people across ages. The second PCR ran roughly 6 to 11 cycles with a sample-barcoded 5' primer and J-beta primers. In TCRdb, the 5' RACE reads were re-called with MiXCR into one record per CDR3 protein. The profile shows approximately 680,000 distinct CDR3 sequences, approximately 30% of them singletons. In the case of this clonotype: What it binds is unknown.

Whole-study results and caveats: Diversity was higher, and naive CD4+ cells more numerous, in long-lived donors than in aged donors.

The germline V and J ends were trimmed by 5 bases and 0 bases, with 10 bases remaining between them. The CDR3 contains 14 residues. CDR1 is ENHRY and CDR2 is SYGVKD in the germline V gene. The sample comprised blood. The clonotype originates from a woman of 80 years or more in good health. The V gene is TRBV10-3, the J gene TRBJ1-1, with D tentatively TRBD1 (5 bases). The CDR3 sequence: CAISTGGMNTEAFF. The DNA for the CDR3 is TGTGCCATCAGTACAGGAGGCATGAACACTGAAGCTTTCTTT.